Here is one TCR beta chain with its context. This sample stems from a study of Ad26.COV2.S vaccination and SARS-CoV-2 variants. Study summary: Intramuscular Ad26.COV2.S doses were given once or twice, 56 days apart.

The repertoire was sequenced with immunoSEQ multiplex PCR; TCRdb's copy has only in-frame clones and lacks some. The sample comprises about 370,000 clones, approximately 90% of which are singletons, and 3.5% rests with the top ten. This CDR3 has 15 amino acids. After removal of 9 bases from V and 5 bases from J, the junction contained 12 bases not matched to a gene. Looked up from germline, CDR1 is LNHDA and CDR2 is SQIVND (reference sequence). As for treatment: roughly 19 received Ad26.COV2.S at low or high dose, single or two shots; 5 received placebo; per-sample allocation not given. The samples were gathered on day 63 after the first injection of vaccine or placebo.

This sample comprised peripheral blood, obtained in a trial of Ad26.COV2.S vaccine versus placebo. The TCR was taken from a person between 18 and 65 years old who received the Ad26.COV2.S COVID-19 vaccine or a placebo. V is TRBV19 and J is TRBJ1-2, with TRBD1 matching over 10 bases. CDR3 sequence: CASRKETGGAYGYTF. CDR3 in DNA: TGTGCCAGCAGAAAGGAGACAGGGGGCGCATATGGCTACACCTTC.